The 27 T cell receptor beta chains presented below share a single source sample, sequenced in a study of blood T cells in healthy people across ages (dated by TCRdb to between 2014 and 2016). Libraries were constructed by 5' RACE. Reads for this sample came from an Illumina HiSeq 2500. A second PCR of 7 to 11 cycles was performed with a sample-barcoded 5' primer and a J-beta primer mix. TCRdb reanalyzed the raw reads on its own, using fastp at Q25 for trimming and MiXCR for clone calling, and kept in-frame beta chains. When rows share a CDR3 protein, they turn into one entry using the most common DNA and genes. This sample lists about 2 million distinct CDR3 sequences; 40% to 55% were detected once. The leading ten clones occupy approximately 2.1% of the sample. Sequencing was carried out using blood. The receptors stem from a woman in her 40s in good health.

In its sample, this clonotype was seen a few times. The chain joins TRBV28 to TRBJ2-6; weak D call: TRBD2 (6 bases). The V gene lost 5 bases and the J gene lost 4 bases, with 21 bases spanning the gap. The CDR3 is 18 residues long. Germline CDR1 reads MDHEN; CDR2 reads SYDVKM. The CDR3 region has the DNA TGTGCCAGCAGTACTCCGTGGGACTTAGGGTCGGGGGCCAACGTCCTGACTTTC. It is translated as CASSTPWDLGSGANVLTF.

V gene TRBV20-1 combines with J gene TRBJ2-3, with D perhaps matching TRBD1 (5 bases). This CDR3 is 11 amino acids long. CDR1 DFQATT and CDR2 SNEGSKA come from the germline V gene (reference sequence). The CDR3 loop reads CSSPQGDTQYF. As DNA, the CDR3 is TGCAGCAGCCCCCAGGGAGATACGCAGTATTTT.

The chain is built from TRBV6-5 and TRBJ1-2, with D perhaps TRBD1 (6 bases). The CDR3 runs 21 residues. Germline lookup yields CDR1 MNHEY and CDR2 SVGAGI. The germline V and J ends were trimmed by 0 bases and 3 bases, with 29 bases remaining between them. The CDR3 nucleotides read TGTGCCAGCAGTTACTCGATCGTACTTTCGGCGGGGGGCACGCAGGACTATGGCTACACCTTC. Translated, it gives CASSYSIVLSAGGTQDYGYTF.

This rearrangement joins TRBV4-3 to TRBJ1-2, with D possibly being TRBD1 (6 bases). Per the germline V gene, CDR1 is LGHNA and CDR2 is YSLEER. V was clipped by 4 bases and J by 2 bases, with 17 bases between them. The CDR3 is 16 amino acids. CDR3 DNA sequence: TGCGCCAGCAGCCCCAAGGGGGGGCAAGTGAACTATGGCTACACCTTC. This translates into CASSPKGGQVNYGYTF.

This clonotype was detected a few times. The chain links TRBV7-2 to TRBJ2-7, with D possibly TRBD1 on 5 matching bases. V was cut by 1 base and J by 3 bases, with 13 bases left in between. This CDR3 is built from 15 residues. Germline-derived CDR1 and CDR2 are SGHTA and FQGNSA. The CDR3 DNA is TGTGCCAGCAGCTTAGGGGGCGAGAGCATCTACGAGCAGTACTTC. Translating it yields CASSLGGESIYEQYF.

The V gene is TRBV5-1, the J gene TRBJ2-7; D is tentatively TRBD1 or TRBD2 (5 bases each). The J call may be incorrect, as the DNA end agrees better with TRBJ2-4. Germline CDR1 reads SGHRS; CDR2 reads YFSETQ. This CDR3 is 16 amino acids long. CDR3 sequence reads: CASSLAPEGPRNIQYF. DNA for the CDR3: TGCGCCAGCAGCTTGGCACCCGAGGGACCGAGGAACATTCAGTACTTC.

This clonotype was detected once. The chain has TRBV27 and TRBJ1-1; a possible D gene is TRBD1 (6 bases). Trimming cost V 1 base and J 8 bases, with 14 bases left between them. The CDR3 totals 14 residues. Germline CDR1 MNHEY, CDR2 SMNVEV (reference sequence). CDR3 amino acids: CASSLFGRGTEAFF. In DNA, the CDR3 is TGTGCCAGCAGTTTATTTGGGAGAGGGACAGAAGCTTTCTTT.

This clonotype has more than one count but fewer than ten. The rearrangement links TRBV15 to TRBJ2-1; D is undetermined. The germline V and J ends were trimmed by 0 bases and 3 bases, with 9 bases remaining between them. Germline V gene data show CDR1 as LNHNV and CDR2 as YYDKDF (reference sequence). CDR3 size: 15 residues. CDR3 sequence: CATSRDLALYNEQFF. CDR3 bases: TGTGCCACCAGCAGAGATTTGGCCCTCTACAATGAGCAGTTCTTC. The whole variable domain, filled in from reference TRBV15 and TRBJ2-1, reads DAMVIQNPRYQVTQFGKPVTLSCSQTLNHNVMYWYQQKSSQAPKLLFHYYDKDFNNEADTPDNFQSRRPNTSFCFLDIRSPGLGDTAMYLCATSRDLALYNEQFFGPGTRLTVL.

There are a few counts of this clonotype. The CDR3 coding sequence is TGTGCCAGCATCCCCGCAGGTCGTCCTGTAGATACGCAGTATTTT. It translates to CASIPAGRPVDTQYF. J is TRBJ2-3 and V is TRBV2; D remains ambiguous. Germline V lookup: CDR1 SNHLY, CDR2 FYNNEI. The CDR3 covers 15 residues. Trimming removed 7 bases from V and 5 bases from J, with 19 bases in between.

Note on this clonotype: This could be a read error, since a much larger clone is one nucleotide away. The chain uses TRBV7-2 and TRBJ2-5; D may be TRBD1 (7 bases). There are 14 residues in the CDR3. The germline CDR1 and CDR2 sequences are SGHTA and FQGNSA. Written as DNA, the CDR3 is TGTGCCAGCAGCTCTCAGGGGGGCCAAGGGACCCAGTACTTC. Residues: CASSSQGGQGTQYF.

The chain uses TRBV29-1 and TRBJ2-5; 7 positions agree with TRBD2. The CDR3 runs to 12 residues. Germline trimming cut 4 bases from V and 4 bases from J; bases unmatched to any gene: 3. Germline lookup yields CDR1 SQVTM and CDR2 ANQGSEA. CDR3 nucleotide sequence: TGCAGCGTTGTCCCGGGGGGAGAGACCCAGTACTTC. Its protein product is CSVVPGGETQYF.

In DNA, the CDR3 is TGTGCCAGCAGTGAAGCTCTCGGACAGCAAGAGACCCAGTACTTC. Its protein product is CASSEALGQQETQYF. This chain joins TRBV2 and TRBJ2-5, with TRBD1 as a possible D gene (6 bases). The CDR3 runs to 15 residues. The V gene's germline CDR1 is SNHLY and CDR2 FYNNEI. The ends were cut back, 0 bases at V and 2 bases at J, with 10 bases in the middle. Using reference TRBV2 and TRBJ2-5 for the parts outside the CDR3, the full variable domain is EPEVTQTPSHQVTQMGQEVILRCVPISNHLYFYWYRQILGQKVEFLVSFYNNEISEKSEIFDDQFSVERPDGSNFTLKIRSTKLEDSAMYFCASSEALGQQETQYFGPGTRLLVL.

The chain recombines TRBV29-1 with TRBJ2-7; 9 nucleotides line up with TRBD1. Trimming at V came to 7 bases and at J to 7 bases, leaving 14 bases not matched to a gene. Germline V CDR1 and CDR2: SQVTM, ANQGSEA. The CDR3 totals 14 residues. CDR3 in amino acids: CSDTDRGAYNEQYF. For the CDR3, the DNA is TGCAGCGATACGGACAGGGGCGCCTACAATGAGCAGTACTTC.

This clonotype appeared a few times. In DNA form, the CDR3 reads TGCGCCAGCAGCCCTATAGCGGGGAGCTCCTACAATGAGCAGTTCTTC. Its protein product is CASSPIAGSSYNEQFF. The chain combines TRBV5-1 with TRBJ2-1, with 8 bases matching TRBD2. CDR3 length: 16 amino acids. V lost 4 bases and J lost 0; bases outside the gene matches: 6. Germline V lookup: CDR1 SGHRS, CDR2 YFSETQ.

The chain recombines TRBV3-1 with TRBJ2-7, with D perhaps matching TRBD1 (6 bases). This CDR3 has 14 residues. The V gene's germline CDR1 is LGHDT and CDR2 YNNKEL (reference sequence). Trimming shortened V by 4 bases and J by 3 bases, and 13 bases separated the two germline ends. CDR3 bases: TGTGCCAGCAGCCTGAATGACAGGCTCTACGAGCAGTACTTC. Its protein is CASSLNDRLYEQYF.

This clonotype has only a few counts. The chain has TRBV4-3 and TRBJ2-1, with unresolved D. This CDR3 is 16 amino acids long. V lost 0 bases to trimming and J lost 2 bases, with 11 bases between them. In germline, CDR1 is LGHNA, CDR2 YSLEER. This CDR3 reads CASSQDRGPPYNEQFF. The CDR3 DNA reads as TGCGCCAGCAGCCAAGATCGTGGACCCCCCTACAATGAGCAGTTCTTC.

Comments on this clonotype: A much larger clone is a single base away; this may be a read error. This chain joins TRBV7-2 and TRBJ2-1; tentative D call: TRBD2 (5 bases). The DNA matches TRBJ2-7 better at its end, which makes the J call doubtful. The CDR3 has 14 amino acids. Germline CDR1 SGHTA, CDR2 FQGNSA. DNA for the CDR3: TGTGCCAGCAGCGCCGGACTGCCATACAATGAGCAGTACTTC. Its protein product is CASSAGLPYNEQYF.

This clonotype was seen only a few times. This chain uses TRBV5-1 with TRBJ2-7, with TRBD1 matching over 12 bases. CDR3 length: 17 amino acids. V trimming: 3 bases; J trimming: 4 bases; junction bases outside the gene matches: 11. The germline gives CDR1 SGHRS, CDR2 YFSETQ. The CDR3 here is CASSWGDRGLIGYEQYF. The CDR3 DNA follows: TGCGCCAGCAGCTGGGGGGACAGGGGGCTAATCGGATACGAGCAGTACTTC. The full variable domain, with the rest looked up from reference TRBV5-1 and TRBJ2-7, is KAGVTQTPRYLIKTRGQQVTLSCSPISGHRSVSWYQQTPGQGLQFLFEYFSETQRNKGNFPGRFSGRQFSNSRSEMNVSTLELGDSALYLCASSWGDRGLIGYEQYFGPGTRLTVT.

The chain is built from TRBV4-3 and TRBJ2-1, with 8 bases that match TRBD1. The J segment lost 7 bases and the V segment lost 0 bases, leaving 8 bases of the junction unmatched. CDR3 length: 16 residues. The germline V gene has CDR1 LGHNA and CDR2 YSLEER. The CDR3 coding sequence is TGCGCCAGCAGCCAAGAAATCCAGGGGGCGAGGAATGAGCAGTTCTTC. Protein sequence: CASSQEIQGARNEQFF.

The chain has TRBV7-2 and TRBJ2-2, with 14 nucleotides matching TRBD2. The germline V gene encodes CDR1 SGHTA and CDR2 FQGNSA. The CDR3 extends over 20 amino acids. V dropped 5 bases and J dropped 3; count of bases not matched to a gene: 14. The CDR3 loop reads CASSPPPGLAGALHTGELFF. The CDR3 DNA reads as TGTGCCAGCAGCCCCCCCCCGGGACTAGCGGGGGCCTTACACACCGGGGAGCTGTTTTTT.

The genes are TRBV28 and TRBJ1-2, with TRBD1 matching 8 bases. Germline CDR1 and CDR2: MDHEN and SYDVKM. CDR3 length equals 16 residues. V shed 2 bases, J shed 7 bases, and the junction held 12 bases outside the gene matches. The DNA of the CDR3 is TGTGCCAGCAGTTTAATATCGCAGGGGGCAATAGGTGGCTACACCTTC. Amino acid sequence: CASSLISQGAIGGYTF.

Remarks on this clonotype: A much bigger clone sits one base away, suggesting this may be a read error. This rearrangement joins TRBV12-3 or TRBV12-4 to TRBJ2-1; perhaps TRBD2 as D (6 bases). This CDR3 has 15 residues. This chain's CDR3 is CASSPDGSSYNEKFF. The DNA of the CDR3 is TGTGCCAGCAGCCCGGACGGGAGCTCCTACAATGAGAAGTTCTTC.

The chain uses TRBV7-2 and TRBJ2-4; D might be TRBD1 (7 bases). The germline gives CDR1 SGHTA, CDR2 FQGNSA. V lost 8 bases, J lost 3 bases, and 11 bases lay in between. The CDR3 has 13 amino acids. The CDR3 sequence: CASGGDSKNIQYF. The DNA of the CDR3 is TGTGCCAGCGGCGGGGACAGCAAAAACATTCAGTACTTC.

The table lists this clonotype with a count of one. This chain links TRBV29-1 with TRBJ2-2; 7 nucleotides line up with TRBD2. CDR1 and CDR2 from the germline V gene are SQVTM and ANQGSEA. The CDR3 spans 14 residues. V was pared by 6 bases and J by 6 bases, with 10 bases of the junction left unmatched. The CDR3 DNA reads TGCAGCGTAAAGACTAGCCGGGCCTCCGGGGAGCTGTTTTTT. Protein sequence: CSVKTSRASGELFF.

CDR3 region: CASSFDVDTEAFF. The CDR3 DNA is TGTGCCAGCAGCTTTGACGTGGACACTGAAGCTTTCTTT. The gene calls are TRBV7-2 and TRBJ1-1; D call uncertain. CDR3 size: 13 residues. Germline V gives CDR1 SGHTA, CDR2 FQGNSA. V lost 3 bases and J lost 3, with 8 bases in between.

This chain links TRBV28 with TRBJ2-5; D is uncertain. This CDR3 comprises 14 residues. Trimming pared 6 bases from V and 3 bases from J, leaving 14 bases between. Germline V gives CDR1 MDHEN, CDR2 SYDVKM. The CDR3 protein is CASSGEFGEETQYF. CDR3 coding DNA: TGTGCCAGCAGCGGCGAGTTCGGAGAAGAGACCCAGTACTTC.

This rearrangement joins TRBV11-2 to TRBJ1-2; 9 bases agree with TRBD1. Germline-derived CDR1 and CDR2 are SGHAT and FQNNGV. J was trimmed by 5 bases and V by 7 bases; bases with no gene match: 14. This CDR3 spans 16 amino acids. The CDR3 here is CASTLAGQGFRYGYTF. The CDR3 bases are TGTGCCAGCACCCTAGCCGGACAGGGGTTTCGATATGGCTACACCTTC.